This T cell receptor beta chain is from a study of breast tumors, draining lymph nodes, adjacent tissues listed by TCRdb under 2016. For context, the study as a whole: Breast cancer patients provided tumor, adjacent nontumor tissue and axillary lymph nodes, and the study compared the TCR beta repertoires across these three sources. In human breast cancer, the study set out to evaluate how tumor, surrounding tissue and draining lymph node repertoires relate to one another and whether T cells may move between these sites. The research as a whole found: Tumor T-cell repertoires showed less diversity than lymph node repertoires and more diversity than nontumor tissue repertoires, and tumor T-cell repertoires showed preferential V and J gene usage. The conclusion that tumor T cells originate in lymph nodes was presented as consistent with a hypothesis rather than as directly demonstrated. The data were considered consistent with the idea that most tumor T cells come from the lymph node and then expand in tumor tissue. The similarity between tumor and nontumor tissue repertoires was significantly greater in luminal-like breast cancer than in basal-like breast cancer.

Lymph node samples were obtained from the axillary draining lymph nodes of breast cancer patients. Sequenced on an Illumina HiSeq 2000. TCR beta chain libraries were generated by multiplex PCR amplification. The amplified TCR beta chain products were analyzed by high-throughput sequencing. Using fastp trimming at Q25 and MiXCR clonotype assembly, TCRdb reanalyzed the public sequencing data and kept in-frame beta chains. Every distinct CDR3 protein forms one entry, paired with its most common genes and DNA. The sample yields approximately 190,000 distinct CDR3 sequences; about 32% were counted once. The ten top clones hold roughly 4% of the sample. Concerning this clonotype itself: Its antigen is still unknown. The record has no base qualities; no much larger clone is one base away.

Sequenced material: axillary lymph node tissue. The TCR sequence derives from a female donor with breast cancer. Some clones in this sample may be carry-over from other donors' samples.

The CDR3 protein: CSVEGGQVEKLFF. The nucleotide sequence is given as TGCAGCGTTGAAGGGGGGCAGGTCGAAAAACTGTTTTTT. Rearrangement joined TRBV29-1 to TRBJ1-4; matching of 6 bases hints at TRBD1 as the D gene. The CDR3 spans 13 residues, from the cysteine through the phenylalanine. CDR3 DNA only is kept here, 39 bases in frame from base 1. Relative to germline, V is 1 base shorter and J is 8 bases shorter, with 11 bases between their ends. From the germline V gene, CDR1 is SQVTM and CDR2 is ANQGSEA.